This T cell receptor (beta chain) was sequenced for a study of cytomegalovirus exposure and HLA in healthy donors. The PCR employed 60 Vbeta primers together with 13 Jbeta primers. Measured with immunoSEQ multiplex PCR; TCRdb has only the in-frame clones, and not every one. The sample holds around 100,000 clones, 67% seen once. The TCR was taken from a man aged 30-40 years in good health and CMV-seronegative. Sequences were obtained from PBMCs.

CDR3 DNA sequence: TGCGCCAGCACCTTACTAGCGGGACTCACAGATACGCAGTATTTT. Translation gives CASTLLAGLTDTQYF. The rearrangement joins TRBV5-1 to TRBJ2-3; 10 bases fit TRBD2. Germline assignment: CDR1 SGHRS and CDR2 YFSETQ. The CDR3 covers 15 residues. V lost 6 bases, J lost 2 bases, and 6 bases stayed unmatched.